What follows describes a single T cell receptor (beta chain). The antigen remains unidentified. This sample is part of a study of T cell responses to AZD1222 COVID-19 vaccine. Second doses that came at about 4 or about 12 weeks were put together. V lost 5 bases and J lost 7; bases outside the gene matches: 9. CDR1 SEHNR and CDR2 FQNEAQ come from the germline V gene (reference sequence). The CDR3 has 15 residues. Libraries were prepared by immunoSEQ multiplex PCR; TCRdb keeps only in-frame clonotypes and omits some of them. Among 180,000 or so clones, 80% to 95% were seen once, and the ten largest hold less than 2%. Findings and limits, study-wide: Females made up more of the donors, who were largely white British, and clonal diversity may have come out too low. The study identified only six AZD1222 recipients as seropositive at baseline.

The material sequenced was peripheral blood, taken 28 days after the second AZD1222 dose. The chain combines TRBV7-9 with TRBJ1-2, with 11 bases identical to TRBD1. The receptor was isolated from an adult who received the AZD1222 COVID-19 vaccine. Here the CDR3 DNA reads TGTGCCAGCAGCAGGACAGGGGGCGCAAACGGTGGCTACACCTTC. As protein: CASSRTGGANGGYTF.